This is a list of T cell receptor beta chains from one sample in a study of radiotherapy plus CTLA-4 blockade in lung cancer. Profiled with immunoSEQ multiplex PCR; TCRdb holds only in-frame clones, not every one. The sample lists 90,000 to 100,000 clones, roughly 79% seen once, with about 3% in the top ten. Sample: peripheral blood, taken from a patient treated with radiotherapy plus ipilimumab. The receptors shown here come from a human donor with non-small cell lung cancer who had a partial response to radiotherapy plus ipilimumab. Some clones in this sample may be carry-over from other donors' samples. Both conserved end residues are part of each CDR3. A D gene is named only where the DNA matches it firmly. Clone size appears in some rows only: once, few, many, or a class for an expanded clone.

d_gene	v_gene	abundance	j_gene	CDR3nt	CDR3aa
NA	TRBV5-4	NA	TRBJ2-5	TGTGCCAGCAGCTCGGCGGGGACTCGCTTGGGGGGGACCCAGTACTTC	CASSSAGTRLGGTQYF
TRBD2	TRBV4-2	few	TRBJ2-7	TGTGCCAGCAGCCAAGACGCCTTAGCGGGAGCCTACGAGCAGTACTTC	CASSQDALAGAYEQYF
NA	TRBV7-6	NA	TRBJ2-5	TGTGCCAGCAGCTTAGTGATTGCGGGGCCCCAAGAGACCCAGTACTTC	CASSLVIAGPQETQYF
NA	TRBV25-1	NA	TRBJ1-1	TGTGCCAGCAGTGGCCCCAGGGTGGGGGCCATGAACACTGAAGCTTTCTTT	CASSGPRVGAMNTEAFF
TRBD1	TRBV9	NA	TRBJ1-4	TGTGCCAGCAGCCGACGGACAGGGGCAGTGGATGAAAAACTGTTTTTT	CASSRRTGAVDEKLFF
TRBD2	TRBV5-1	few	TRBJ2-7	TGCGCCAGCAGCTCCGGGACTAGGAACATAAACGAGCAGTACTTC	CASSSGTRNINEQYF
NA	TRBV29-1	NA	TRBJ2-5	TGCAGCACAGGACAGCTAGAGACCCAGTACTTC	CSTGQLETQYF
NA	TRBV5-1	NA	TRBJ2-5	TGCGCCAGCAGCTTGGTCGGCGCAGGCGAGACCCAGTACTTC	CASSLVGAGETQYF
TRBD2	TRBV4-2	once	TRBJ2-5	TGTGCCAGCAGCCGGGGCGAGGGGCGGGGGTGGGGGGAGACCCAGTACTTC	CASSRGEGRGWGETQYF
NA	TRBV5-8	NA	TRBJ1-6	TGTGCCAGCAGCTTGGGCGGAAGTAATTCACCCCTCCACTTT	CASSLGGSNSPLHF
NA	TRBV23-1	many	TRBJ2-5	TGCGCCAGCAGTCCGGGGGGCGCGTACCAAGAGACCCAGTACTTC	CASSPGGAYQETQYF
NA	TRBV7-9	few	TRBJ1-3	TGTGCCAGCACCCGCGCAGGGCCGGGCAACACCATATATTTT	CASTRAGPGNTIYF
TRBD1	TRBV30	NA	TRBJ2-5	TGTGCCTGGGGACAGGGGAGGATGGCCCAGTACTTC	CAWGQGRMAQYF
NA	TRBV10-2	few	TRBJ1-1	TGCGCCAGCAGACAGACAGCCTCCATGAACACTGAAGCTTTCTTT	CASRQTASMNTEAFF